This TCR beta chain was documented in a study of metastatic and nonmetastatic thyroid tumors. The overall study: Repertoires of blood and of tissue (tumor or nodule) from malignant and benign thyroid patients were compared. Points from the study as a whole: Reports indicated that malignant thyroid tumors showed significantly higher TCR beta diversity than benign nodules did, in blood and tumor.

This clone appeared a few times. Its antigen remains unknown. Germline CDR1 SNHLY, CDR2 FYNNEI. This CDR3 region has 12 residues. Trimming took off 3 bases at V and 5 bases at J, with 7 bases between the two ends. In the authors' methods: Between-group CDR3 differences, defined by clinicopathological status, yielded a distant-metastasis classifier for papillary thyroid cancer. TCRdb re-clonotyped the PCR reads through MiXCR. What appears here as the V and J calls and clone size reflects TCRdb's work, not the paper's. There are about 59,000 clones in the sample; more than 25% occur only once, and roughly 15% lies in the top ten. Thyroid surgery had not been preceded by any treatment in any patient.

The chain combines TRBV2 with TRBJ1-2; no definite D call. The TCR comes from a female donor with papillary thyroid cancer or a benign thyroid nodule (not recorded which). Some clones in this sample may be carry-over from other donors' samples. The sequenced material came from blood. The CDR3 sequence: CASSESGYGYTF. For the CDR3, the DNA is TGTGCCAGCAGTGAGAGTGGGTATGGCTACACCTTC.